A single T cell receptor beta chain is shown here with its context. The protocol was immunoSEQ multiplex PCR, while the TCRdb copy is restricted to in-frame clones and leaves out a portion. Recorded here are around 190,000 clones; the top ten clones represent around 2%. The sample is drawn from a study of control samples from healthy donors and cancer patients. CDR3 size: 13 residues. J gave up 7 bases and V 1 base, and 3 bases lay outside the gene matches. The sequence came from a woman aged 25 to 39 in good health. The sample taken for sequencing was blood. The rearrangement uses TRBV12-3 or TRBV12-4 and TRBJ1-2; 7 positions match TRBD1. CDR3 DNA: TGTGCCAGCAGTTTAGGGACAGGAGGTGGCTACACCTTC. Amino acids: CASSLGTGGGYTF.